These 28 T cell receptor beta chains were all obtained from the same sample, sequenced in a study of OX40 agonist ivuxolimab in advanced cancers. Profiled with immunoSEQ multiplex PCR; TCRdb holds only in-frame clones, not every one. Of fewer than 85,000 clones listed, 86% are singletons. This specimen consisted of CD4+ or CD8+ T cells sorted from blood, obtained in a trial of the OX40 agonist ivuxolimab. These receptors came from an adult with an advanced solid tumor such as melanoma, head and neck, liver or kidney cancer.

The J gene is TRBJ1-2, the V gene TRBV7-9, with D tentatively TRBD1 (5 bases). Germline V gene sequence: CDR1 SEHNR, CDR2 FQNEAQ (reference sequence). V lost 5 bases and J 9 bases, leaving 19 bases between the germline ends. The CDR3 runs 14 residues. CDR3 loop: CASSPPGDLVRYTF. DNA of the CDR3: TGTGCCAGCAGCCCCCCGGGGGACTTAGTTCGCTACACCTTC.

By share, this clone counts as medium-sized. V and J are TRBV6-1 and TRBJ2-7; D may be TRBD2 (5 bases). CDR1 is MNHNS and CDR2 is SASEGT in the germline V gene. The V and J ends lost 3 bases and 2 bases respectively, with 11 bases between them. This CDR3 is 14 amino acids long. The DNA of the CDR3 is TGTGCCAGCAGTGATACAGCCGGGGCCTACGAGCAGTACTTC. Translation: CASSDTAGAYEQYF.

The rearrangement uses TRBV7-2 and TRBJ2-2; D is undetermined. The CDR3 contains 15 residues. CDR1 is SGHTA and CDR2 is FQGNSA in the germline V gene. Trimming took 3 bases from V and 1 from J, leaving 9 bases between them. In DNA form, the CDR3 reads TGTGCCAGCAGCTTCCAGACTCTGAACACCGGGGAGCTGTTTTTT. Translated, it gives CASSFQTLNTGELFF.

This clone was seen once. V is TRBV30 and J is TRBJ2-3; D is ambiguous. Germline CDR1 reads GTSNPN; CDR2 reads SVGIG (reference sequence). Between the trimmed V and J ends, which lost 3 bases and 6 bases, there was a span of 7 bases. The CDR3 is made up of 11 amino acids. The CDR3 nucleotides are TGTGCCTGGAGCGAGATTGATACGCAGTATTTT. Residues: CAWSEIDTQYF. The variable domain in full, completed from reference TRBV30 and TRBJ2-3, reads SQTIHQWPATLVQPVGSPLSLECTVEGTSNPNLYWYRQAAGRGLQLLFYSVGIGQISSEVPQNLSASRPQDRQFILSSKKLLLSDSGFYLCAWSEIDTQYFGPGTRLTVL.

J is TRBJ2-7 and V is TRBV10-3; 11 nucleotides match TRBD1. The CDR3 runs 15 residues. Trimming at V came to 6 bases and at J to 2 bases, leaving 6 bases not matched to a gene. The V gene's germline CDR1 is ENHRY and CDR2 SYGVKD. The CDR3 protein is CAISVRDRGAYEQYF. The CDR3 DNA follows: TGTGCCATCAGCGTTAGGGACAGGGGGGCCTACGAGCAGTACTTC.

Here the CDR3 reads CAWALNRGSLYEQYF. The CDR3 DNA reads TGTGCCTGGGCTCTCAACAGGGGGAGCCTCTACGAGCAGTACTTC. The V gene is TRBV30, the J gene TRBJ2-7, with TRBD1 matching 8 bases. The V and J ends lost 5 bases and 3 bases, in that order; junction bases with no gene match: 12. CDR1 and CDR2 (germline): GTSNPN, SVGIG (reference sequence). The CDR3 runs to 15 residues.

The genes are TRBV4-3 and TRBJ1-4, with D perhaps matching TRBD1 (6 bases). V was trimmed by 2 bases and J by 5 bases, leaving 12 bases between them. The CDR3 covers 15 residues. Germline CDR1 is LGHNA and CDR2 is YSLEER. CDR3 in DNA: TGCGCCAGCAGCCAAAGGGCAGGGGAGAATGAAAAACTGTTTTTT. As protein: CASSQRAGENEKLFF.

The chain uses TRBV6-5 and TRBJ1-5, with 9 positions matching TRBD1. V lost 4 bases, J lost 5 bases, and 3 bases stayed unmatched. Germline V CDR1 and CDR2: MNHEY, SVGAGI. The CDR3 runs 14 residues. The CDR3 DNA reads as TGTGCCAGCAGTTGGCGGACAGGGGATCAGCCCCAGCATTTT. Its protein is CASSWRTGDQPQHF.

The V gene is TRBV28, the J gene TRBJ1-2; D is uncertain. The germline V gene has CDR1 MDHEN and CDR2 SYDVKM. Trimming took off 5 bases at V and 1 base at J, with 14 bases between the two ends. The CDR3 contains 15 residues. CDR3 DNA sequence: TGTGCCAGCAGTAGGACGAGACCCAATAACTATGGCTACACCTTC. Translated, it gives CASSRTRPNNYGYTF.

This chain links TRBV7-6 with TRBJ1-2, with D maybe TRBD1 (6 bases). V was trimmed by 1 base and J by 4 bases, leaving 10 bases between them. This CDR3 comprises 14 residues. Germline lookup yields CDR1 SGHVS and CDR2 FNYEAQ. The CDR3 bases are TGTGCCAGCAGCTTAGGGACAGCTTCCTATGGCTACACCTTC. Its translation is CASSLGTASYGYTF.

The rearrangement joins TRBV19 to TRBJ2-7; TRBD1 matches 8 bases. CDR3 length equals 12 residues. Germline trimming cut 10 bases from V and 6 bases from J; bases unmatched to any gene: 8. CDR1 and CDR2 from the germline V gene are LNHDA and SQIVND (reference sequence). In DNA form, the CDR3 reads TGTGCCACTGGACAGGGCGGCGGCGAGCAGTACTTC. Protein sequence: CATGQGGGEQYF.

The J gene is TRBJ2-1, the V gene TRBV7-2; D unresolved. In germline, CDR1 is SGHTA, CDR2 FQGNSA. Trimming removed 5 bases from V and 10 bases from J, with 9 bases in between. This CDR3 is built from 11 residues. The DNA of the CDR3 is TGTGCCAGCAGCCAAAGGTGGGAGCAGTTCTTC. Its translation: CASSQRWEQFF.

The CDR3 spells CASSRATGPLTDTQYF. The CDR3 nucleotides are TGTGCCAGCAGCCGAGCTACAGGGCCGTTGACAGATACGCAGTATTTT. The chain carries TRBV11-2 and TRBJ2-3; a possible D gene is TRBD1 (6 bases). Trimming took off 5 bases at V and 3 bases at J, with 18 bases between the two ends. This CDR3 is 16 amino acids long. Looked up from germline, CDR1 is SGHAT and CDR2 is FQNNGV.

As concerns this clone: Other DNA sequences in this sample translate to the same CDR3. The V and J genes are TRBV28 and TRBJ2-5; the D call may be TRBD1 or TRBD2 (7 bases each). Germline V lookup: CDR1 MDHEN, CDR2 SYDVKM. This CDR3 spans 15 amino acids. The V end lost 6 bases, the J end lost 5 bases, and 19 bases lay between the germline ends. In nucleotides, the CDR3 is TGTGCCAGCAGCTCAGGGGGGGCGGTGGGGGAGACCCAGTACTTC. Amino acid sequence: CASSSGGAVGETQYF.

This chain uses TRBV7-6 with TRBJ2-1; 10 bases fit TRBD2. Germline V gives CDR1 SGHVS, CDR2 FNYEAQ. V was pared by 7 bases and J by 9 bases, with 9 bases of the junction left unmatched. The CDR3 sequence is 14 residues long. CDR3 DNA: TGTGCCAGCACTACGACTAGCGGGCTTGGTGAGCAGTTCTTC. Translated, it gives CASTTTSGLGEQFF.

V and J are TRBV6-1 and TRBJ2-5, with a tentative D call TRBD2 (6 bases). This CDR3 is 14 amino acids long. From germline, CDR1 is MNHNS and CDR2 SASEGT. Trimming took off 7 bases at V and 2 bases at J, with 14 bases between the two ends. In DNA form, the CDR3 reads TGTGCCAGCATCGAGGGGACTGTTCAAGAGACCCAGTACTTC. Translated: CASIEGTVQETQYF.

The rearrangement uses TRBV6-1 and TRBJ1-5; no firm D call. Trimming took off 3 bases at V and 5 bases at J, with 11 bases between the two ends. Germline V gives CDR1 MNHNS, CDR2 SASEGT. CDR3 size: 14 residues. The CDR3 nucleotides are TGTGCCAGCAGTGATTGGGGATCCCATCAGCCCCAGCATTTT. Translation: CASSDWGSHQPQHF.

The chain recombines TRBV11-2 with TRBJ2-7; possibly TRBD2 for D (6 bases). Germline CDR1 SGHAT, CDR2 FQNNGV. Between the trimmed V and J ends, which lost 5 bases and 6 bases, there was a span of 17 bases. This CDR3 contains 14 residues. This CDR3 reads CASSVGTPPVEQYF. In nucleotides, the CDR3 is TGTGCCAGCAGCGTCGGGACTCCACCAGTCGAGCAGTACTTC.

The CDR3 nucleotides read TGCGCCAGCAGCTTGGCTTGGCGGGAGGACACAGATACGCAGTATTTT. The encoded protein is CASSLAWREDTDTQYF. The chain links TRBV5-1 to TRBJ2-3; 8 bases line up with TRBD2. This CDR3 contains 16 residues. Germline V gene sequence: CDR1 SGHRS, CDR2 YFSETQ. V shed 0 bases and J 2 bases; nucleotides not matched to a gene: 5.

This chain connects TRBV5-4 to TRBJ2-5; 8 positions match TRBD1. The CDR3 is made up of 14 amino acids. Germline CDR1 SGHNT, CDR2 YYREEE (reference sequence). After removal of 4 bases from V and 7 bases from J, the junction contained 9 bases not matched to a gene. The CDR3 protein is CASSPPGGGLTQYF. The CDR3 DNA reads TGTGCCAGCAGCCCGCCAGGGGGCGGGTTGACCCAGTACTTC.

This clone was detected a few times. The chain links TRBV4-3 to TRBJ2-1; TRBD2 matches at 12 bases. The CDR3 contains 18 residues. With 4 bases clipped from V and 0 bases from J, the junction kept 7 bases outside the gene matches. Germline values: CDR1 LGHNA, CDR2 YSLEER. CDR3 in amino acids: CASSLRLAGVSSYNEQFF. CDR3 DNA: TGCGCCAGCAGCCTCAGACTAGCGGGGGTAAGCTCCTACAATGAGCAGTTCTTC.

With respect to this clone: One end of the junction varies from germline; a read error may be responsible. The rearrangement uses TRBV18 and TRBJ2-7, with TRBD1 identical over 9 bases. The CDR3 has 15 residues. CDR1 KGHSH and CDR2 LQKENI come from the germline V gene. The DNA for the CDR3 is TGTGCCAGCTCATGGGACAGGGTGGGTTCCTACGAGCGGTACTTC. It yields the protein CASSWDRVGSYERYF.

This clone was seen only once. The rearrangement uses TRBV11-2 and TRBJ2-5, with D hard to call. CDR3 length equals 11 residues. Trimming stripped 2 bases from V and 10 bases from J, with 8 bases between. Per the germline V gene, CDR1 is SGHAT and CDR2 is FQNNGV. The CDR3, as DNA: TGTGCCAGCAGCTTATCTTTTGTCCAGTACTTC. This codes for CASSLSFVQYF.

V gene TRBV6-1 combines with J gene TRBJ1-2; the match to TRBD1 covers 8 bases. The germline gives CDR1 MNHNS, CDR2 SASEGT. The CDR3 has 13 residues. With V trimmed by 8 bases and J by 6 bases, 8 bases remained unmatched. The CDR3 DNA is TGTGCCAGCTGTTTGACAGGGGCGAATGGCTACACCTTC. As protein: CASCLTGANGYTF.

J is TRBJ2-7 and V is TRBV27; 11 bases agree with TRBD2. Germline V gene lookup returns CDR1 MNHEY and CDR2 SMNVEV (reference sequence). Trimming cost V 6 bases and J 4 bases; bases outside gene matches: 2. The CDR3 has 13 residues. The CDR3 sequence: CASRTSGSYEQYF. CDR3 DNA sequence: TGTGCCAGCAGAACTAGCGGGAGTTACGAGCAGTACTTC.

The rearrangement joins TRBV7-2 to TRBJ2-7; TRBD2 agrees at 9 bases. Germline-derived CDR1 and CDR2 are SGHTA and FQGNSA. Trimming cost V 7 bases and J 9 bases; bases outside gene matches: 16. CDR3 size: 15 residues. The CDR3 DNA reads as TGTGCCAGCATCCTACCGAGGCGGGAGGGCCGGGGGCAGTACTTC. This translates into CASILPRREGRGQYF.

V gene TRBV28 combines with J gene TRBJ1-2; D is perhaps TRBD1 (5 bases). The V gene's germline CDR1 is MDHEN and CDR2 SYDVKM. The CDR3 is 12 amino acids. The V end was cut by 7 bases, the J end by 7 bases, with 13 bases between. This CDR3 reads CASTAGGFGYTF. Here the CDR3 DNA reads TGTGCCAGCACCGCCGGGGGATTTGGCTACACCTTC.

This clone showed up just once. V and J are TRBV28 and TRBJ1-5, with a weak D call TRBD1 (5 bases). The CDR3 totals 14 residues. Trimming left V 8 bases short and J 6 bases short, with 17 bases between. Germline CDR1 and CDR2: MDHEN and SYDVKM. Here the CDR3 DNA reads TGTGCCAGCGGGTACGTGAAGGGGTTTCAGCCCCAGCATTTT. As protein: CASGYVKGFQPQHF.